This T cell receptor (beta chain) was identified during a study of cytomegalovirus exposure and HLA in healthy donors. The CDR3 totals 13 residues. V was clipped by 0 bases and J by 3 bases, with 8 bases between them. From germline, CDR1 is GTSNPN and CDR2 SVGIG (reference sequence). Profiling relied on immunoSEQ multiplex PCR, and the TCRdb table lists in-frame clones only, not all of them. The sample records approximately 190,000 clones, 80% to 90% being singletons. The chain couples TRBV30 to TRBJ2-5; possibly TRBD1 for D (5 bases). The source of this sequence is a woman aged 25-40 years in good health and CMV-seropositive. Sequenced: PBMCs. The CDR3 spells CAWSVRQKETQYF. In nucleotides, the CDR3 is TGTGCCTGGAGTGTACGACAGAAAGAGACCCAGTACTTC.